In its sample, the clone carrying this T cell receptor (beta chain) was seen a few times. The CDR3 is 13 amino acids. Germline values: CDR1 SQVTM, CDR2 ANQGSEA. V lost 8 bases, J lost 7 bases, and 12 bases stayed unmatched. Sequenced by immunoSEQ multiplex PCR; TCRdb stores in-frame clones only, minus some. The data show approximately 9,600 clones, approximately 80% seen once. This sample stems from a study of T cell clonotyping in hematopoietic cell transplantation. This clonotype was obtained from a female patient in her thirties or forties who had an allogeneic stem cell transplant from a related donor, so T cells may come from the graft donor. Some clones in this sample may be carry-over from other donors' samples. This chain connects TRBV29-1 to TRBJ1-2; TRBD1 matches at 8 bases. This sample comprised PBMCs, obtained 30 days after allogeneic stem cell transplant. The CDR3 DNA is TGCAGCTCCGACGGACAGGGTTCGGGTGGCTACACCTTC. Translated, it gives CSSDGQGSGGYTF.